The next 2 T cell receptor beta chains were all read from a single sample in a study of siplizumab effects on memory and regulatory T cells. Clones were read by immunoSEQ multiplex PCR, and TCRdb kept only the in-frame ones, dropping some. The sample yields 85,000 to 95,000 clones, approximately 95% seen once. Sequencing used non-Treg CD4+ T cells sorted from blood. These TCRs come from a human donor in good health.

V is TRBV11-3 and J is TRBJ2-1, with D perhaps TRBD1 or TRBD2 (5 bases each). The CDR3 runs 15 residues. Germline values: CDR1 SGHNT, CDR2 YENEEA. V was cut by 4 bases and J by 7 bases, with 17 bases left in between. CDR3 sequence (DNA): TGTGCCAGCAGCTCATCATCATCCTGGGGGAATGAGCAGTTCTTC. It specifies CASSSSSSWGNEQFF.

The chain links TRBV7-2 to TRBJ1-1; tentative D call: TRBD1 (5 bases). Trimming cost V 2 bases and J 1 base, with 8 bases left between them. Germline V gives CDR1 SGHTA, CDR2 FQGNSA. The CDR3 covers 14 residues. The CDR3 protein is CASSLLRGNTEAFF. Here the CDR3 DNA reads TGTGCCAGCAGCTTACTGAGGGGGAACACTGAAGCTTTCTTT.